The rows below give T cell receptor beta chains drawn from one sample of a study of multiple sclerosis patients with progressive multifocal leukoencephalopathy. Sequencing used immunoSEQ multiplex PCR; TCRdb keeps in-frame clones, though not all of them. The sample yields approximately 27,000 clones, approximately 85% seen once. The source was PBMCs, collected from a patient treated with natalizumab. Source of these receptors: a woman younger than 45 with progressive multifocal leukoencephalopathy. CDR3s include the opening cysteine and the closing phenylalanine or tryptophan. Each record gives: V gene, J gene, D gene, CDR3 DNA, CDR3 protein. A D gene is named only where the DNA matches it firmly.

TRBV5-1,TRBJ2-7,-,TGCGCCAGCAGCTTGCTGCTAGGGGGGAATGGCGAGCAGTACTTC,CASSLLLGGNGEQYF
TRBV28,TRBJ1-5,-,TGTGCCAGCAGTCCAGCGAGGGTTCTTAGCAATCAGCCCCAGCATTTT,CASSPARVLSNQPQHF
TRBV5-1,TRBJ2-3,TRBD1,TGCGCCAGCAGCCTGATAGAGGGGACAGGGCAGTATTTT,CASSLIEGTGQYF
TRBV4-1,TRBJ2-7,-,TGCGCCAGCAGCCAAGATCCGGGGCGGGGAGGGACAGGTGTTTGGTTTTGCGAGCAGTACTTC,CASSQDPGRGGTGVWFCEQYF
TRBV5-5,TRBJ1-2,-,TGTGCCAGCGCCCAGCCCTCCCAGGGCTATGGCTACACCTTC,CASAQPSQGYGYTF
TRBV4-2,TRBJ2-7,TRBD1,TGTGCCAGCAGCCAGGCGGGACAGGGGGCCTACGAGCAGTACTTC,CASSQAGQGAYEQYF
TRBV5-6,TRBJ2-7,TRBD1,TGTGCCAGCAGCAGCGGACAGGGTAGTACCTACGAGCAGTACTTC,CASSSGQGSTYEQYF
TRBV7-9,TRBJ2-1,TRBD1,TGTGCCACCAAGGGGGCTAGAATGTTCTTC,CATKGARMFF
TRBV9,TRBJ2-7,-,TGTGCCAGCAGCCGAGACGGGGCTAGCGCGATCTACGAGCAGTACTTC,CASSRDGASAIYEQYF
TRBV11-2,TRBJ2-5,-,TGTGCCAGCAGCCACCGGGAGTCGGAGACCCAGTACTTC,CASSHRESETQYF
TRBV5-6,TRBJ2-1,-,TGTGCCAGCAGCTGGGAGAATGAGCAGTTCTTC,CASSWENEQFF